This passage covers 21 T cell receptor beta chains from one sample sequenced in a study of cytomegalovirus exposure and HLA in healthy donors. Both 60 Vbeta primers and 13 Jbeta primers went into the PCR. Profiled with immunoSEQ multiplex PCR; TCRdb holds only in-frame clones, not every one. The profile shows fewer than 75,000 clones, around 83% of them singletons. The sample consisted of PBMCs. These receptors originate from a man aged 25-45 years in good health and CMV-seronegative.

The chain joins TRBV9 to TRBJ2-7; 7 nucleotides agree with TRBD1. V was pared by 0 bases and J by 2 bases, with 5 bases of the junction left unmatched. CDR1 and CDR2 (germline): SGDLS, YYNGEE. The CDR3 is made up of 15 amino acids. The CDR3 loop is CASSVAGTAAYEQYF. CDR3 bases: TGTGCCAGCAGCGTAGCTGGGACAGCAGCCTACGAGCAGTACTTC.

The chain employs TRBV6-4 and TRBJ1-5; tentatively, D is TRBD1 (5 bases). V was trimmed by 4 bases and J by 0 bases, leaving 10 bases between them. This CDR3 is built from 15 residues. Germline V gene data show CDR1 as MRHNA and CDR2 as SNTAGT. In DNA, the CDR3 is TGTGCCAGCAGTGCCCAGGGCCATAGCAATCAGCCCCAGCATTTT. Amino acid sequence: CASSAQGHSNQPQHF.

This chain links TRBV2 with TRBJ2-3; 7 bases line up with TRBD1. Germline CDR1 SNHLY, CDR2 FYNNEI. Trimming at V came to 4 bases and at J to 5 bases, leaving 33 bases not matched to a gene. There are 23 residues in the CDR3. CDR3 in amino acids: CASSVLKDVDWSGTDRDRDTQYF. The CDR3 coding sequence is TGTGCCAGCAGTGTCTTGAAGGATGTGGATTGGTCAGGTACCGACAGGGACAGAGATACGCAGTATTTT.

The chain is built from TRBV4-3 and TRBJ2-3; tentatively, D is TRBD2 (6 bases). Trimming removed 0 bases at V and 2 bases at J, with 12 bases between. This CDR3 region has 16 residues. Germline V gene sequence: CDR1 LGHNA, CDR2 YSLEER. CDR3 region: CASSQDGGGHTDTQYF. The DNA of the CDR3 is TGCGCCAGCAGCCAAGACGGGGGAGGCCACACAGATACGCAGTATTTT.

The J gene is TRBJ2-7, the V gene TRBV5-5, with a possible D match to TRBD1 (9 bases). The ends were cut back, 4 bases at V and 2 bases at J, with 16 bases in the middle. Per the germline V gene, CDR1 is SGHKS and CDR2 is YYEKEE (reference sequence). CDR3 length: 15 residues. The DNA of the CDR3 is TGTGCCAGCAGCCCCGGGAGGGACAGGGCCTACGAGCAGTACTTC. Amino acid sequence: CASSPGRDRAYEQYF. Complete variable domain (other parts from reference TRBV5-5 and TRBJ2-7): DAGVTQSPTHLIKTRGQQVTLRCSPISGHKSVSWYQQVLGQGPQFIFQYYEKEERGRGNFPDRFSARQFPNYSSELNVNALLLGDSALYLCASSPGRDRAYEQYFGPGTRLTVT.

The chain combines TRBV6-5 with TRBJ2-5; 11 positions match TRBD1. V lost 6 bases, J lost 1 base, and 4 bases stayed unmatched. CDR3 length: 15 amino acids. Germline V gene data show CDR1 as MNHEY and CDR2 as SVGAGI. The CDR3 bases are TGTGCCAGCAGCCGGACAGGGGGCTCCCAAGAGACCCAGTACTTC. It encodes CASSRTGGSQETQYF.

This clone was observed once. This chain joins TRBV9 and TRBJ2-2, with D uncertain. V was trimmed by 0 bases and J by 5 bases, leaving 2 bases between them. This CDR3 is 12 amino acids long. Germline V gene data show CDR1 as SGDLS and CDR2 as YYNGEE. The CDR3 DNA sequence: TGTGCCAGCAGCGTAGTAACCGGGGAGCTGTTTTTT. Its translation is CASSVVTGELFF.

The chain uses TRBV5-1 and TRBJ2-7; the D gene is possibly TRBD1 (8 bases). There are 14 residues in the CDR3. Trimming took off 4 bases at V and 2 bases at J, with 13 bases between the two ends. CDR1 SGHRS and CDR2 YFSETQ come from the germline V gene. The CDR3 is CASSPGGQAYEQYF. The CDR3 coding sequence is TGCGCCAGCAGCCCGGGGGGACAGGCCTACGAGCAGTACTTC.

The V gene is TRBV21-1, the J gene TRBJ2-7; the table's D call, TRBD2, has no DNA check behind it. TRBV21-1 is noted as a pseudogene. The CDR3 is 21 amino acids. The CDR3 reads CASSKVRGRSPGRPPGDEQYF. Here the CDR3 DNA reads TGTGCCAGCAGCAAAGTGCGGGGACGCTCACCAGGACGGCCTCCCGGGGACGAGCAGTACTTC.

V gene TRBV5-4 combines with J gene TRBJ2-7, with D unresolved. V was trimmed by 0 bases and J by 0 bases, leaving 10 bases between them. The CDR3 covers 15 residues. Germline V gene lookup returns CDR1 SGHNT and CDR2 YYREEE (reference sequence). The CDR3 protein is CASSLDAGTSYEQYF. The CDR3 DNA follows: TGTGCCAGCAGCTTGGACGCAGGCACCTCCTACGAGCAGTACTTC.

CDR3 sequence reads: CASSESGVGNTEAFF. The CDR3 bases are TGCGCCAGCAGTGAGTCCGGAGTGGGGAACACTGAAGCTTTCTTT. V gene TRBV10-1 combines with J gene TRBJ1-1; D is unclear. The CDR3 sequence is 15 residues long. V was shortened by 0 bases and J by 1 base, with 9 bases between the two germline ends. Germline V gene sequence: CDR1 WNHNN, CDR2 SYGVQD (reference sequence).

This chain joins TRBV5-6 and TRBJ2-3, with a possible D match to TRBD2 (5 bases). Deletions cut 1 base from V and 0 bases from J, with 12 bases between. The CDR3 is 16 amino acids. Germline-derived CDR1 and CDR2 are SGHDT and YYEEEE. The CDR3, as DNA: TGTGCCAGCAGCTTGCTCGGGGTGACTAGCACAGATACGCAGTATTTT. Its translation: CASSLLGVTSTDTQYF.

The chain links TRBV9 to TRBJ2-5, with TRBD2 as a possible D gene (6 bases). CDR3 size: 15 residues. Germline CDR1 is SGDLS and CDR2 is YYNGEE. Trimming cost V 2 bases and J 2 bases, with 13 bases left between them. CDR3 protein: CASSVATSYQETQYF. The CDR3 DNA is TGTGCCAGCAGCGTCGCGACTAGTTATCAAGAGACCCAGTACTTC.

Only a few counts were recorded for this clone. The chain employs TRBV6-5 and TRBJ1-5; no definite D call. The CDR3 covers 14 residues. Deletions cut 6 bases from V and 2 bases from J, with 11 bases between. Germline V gene sequence: CDR1 MNHEY, CDR2 SVGAGI. In nucleotides, the CDR3 is TGTGCCAGCAGCCCCATTGCGGGCAATCAGCCCCAGCATTTT. Encoded protein: CASSPIAGNQPQHF.

The chain is built from TRBV18 and TRBJ1-1; D is ambiguous. The germline CDR1 and CDR2 sequences are KGHSH and LQKENI. With 4 bases removed from V and 0 bases from J, the gap between germline ends came to 18 bases. This CDR3 is 17 amino acids long. CDR3 sequence: CASSRRTRRSVNTEAFF. In DNA form, the CDR3 reads TGTGCCAGCTCACGTCGTACGCGGAGGTCTGTGAACACTGAAGCTTTCTTT.

The V and J genes are TRBV20-1 and TRBJ2-7, with D uncertain. V was pared by 3 bases and J by 0 bases, with 3 bases between. Germline V CDR1 and CDR2: DFQATT, SNEGSKA (reference sequence). The CDR3 extends over 11 amino acids. The CDR3 is CSASHSYEQYF. The CDR3 DNA sequence: TGCAGTGCTAGTCACTCCTACGAGCAGTACTTC.

V is TRBV6-1 and J is TRBJ2-7; 7 bases fit TRBD1. V trimming: 6 bases; J trimming: 3 bases; junction bases outside the gene matches: 11. CDR1 and CDR2 from the germline V gene are MNHNS and SASEGT. There are 15 residues in the CDR3. Written as DNA, the CDR3 is TGTGCCAGCAGCAAAGACAGGGTAGGGTTCTACGAGCAGTACTTC. It specifies CASSKDRVGFYEQYF.

This clone occurred once. The rearrangement uses TRBV18 and TRBJ1-1, with TRBD1 as a possible D gene (5 bases). V dropped 3 bases and J dropped 1 base, with 15 bases sitting between them. The CDR3 runs 16 residues. The germline V gene encodes CDR1 KGHSH and CDR2 LQKENI. For the CDR3, the DNA is TGTGCCAGCTCACCTCTCCTGGCGGGGGGGAACACTGAAGCTTTCTTT. Translation gives CASSPLLAGGNTEAFF.

This clone was observed a few times. The V gene is TRBV6-5, the J gene TRBJ1-4; no clear D. This CDR3 spans 14 amino acids. The V end lost 2 bases, the J end lost 8 bases, and 12 bases lay between the germline ends. In germline, CDR1 is MNHEY, CDR2 SVGAGI. The CDR3 spells CASSYTLGEEKLFF. CDR3 in DNA: TGTGCCAGCAGTTACACGTTGGGAGAAGAAAAACTGTTTTTT.

The chain is built from TRBV5-1 and TRBJ2-3; D is perhaps TRBD2 (6 bases). Trimming took 6 bases from V and 4 from J, leaving 27 bases between them. The CDR3 covers 18 residues. Germline lookup yields CDR1 SGHRS and CDR2 YFSETQ. The CDR3: CASNHDGGRTLGSDTQYF. In DNA form, the CDR3 reads TGCGCCAGCAACCATGACGGAGGGCGGACTCTTGGATCAGATACGCAGTATTTT.

The rearrangement links TRBV4-3 to TRBJ2-1, with 10 bases that match TRBD2. The length of the CDR3 is 14 residues. Per germline, CDR1 LGHNA and CDR2 YSLEER. J gave up 6 bases and V 4 bases, and 3 bases lay outside the gene matches. CDR3 in amino acids: CASSLGLAVNEQFF. The CDR3 coding sequence is TGCGCCAGCAGCCTAGGACTAGCGGTCAATGAGCAGTTCTTC.